Here is one T cell receptor beta chain with its context. No antigen is known for it. This sample stems from a study of PD-L1 blockade in urothelial cancer. Study as a whole: Intravenous atezolizumab, 1,200 mg every 3 weeks, was begun by patients in the mid-2010s. Blood-derived samples held a median roughly 150,000 T cells. Whole-study findings and limits: Prediction of better survival came from below-median pretreatment blood TCR clonality. For durable-benefit patients, tumor-associated blood clones expanded more at 3 weeks.

The sample's time point: pretreatment peripheral blood. The data were produced by immunoSEQ multiplex PCR, yet TCRdb's version contains in-frame clones alone and is incomplete. The table shows roughly 77,000 clones, with around 84% occurring only once. Sample: PBMCs, taken around atezolizumab (anti-PD-L1) treatment. The sequence derives from a woman in her 70s with urothelial cancer.

CDR3 amino acids: CASSPLAMGVYEQYF. The CDR3 DNA reads as TGTGCCAGCAGCCCGCTAGCGATGGGGGTATACGAGCAGTACTTC. The chain uses TRBV7-6 and TRBJ2-7; a possible D gene is TRBD2 (6 bases). CDR1 SGHVS and CDR2 FNYEAQ come from the germline V gene. Trimming pared 5 bases from V and 4 bases from J, leaving 18 bases between. This CDR3 has 15 residues.